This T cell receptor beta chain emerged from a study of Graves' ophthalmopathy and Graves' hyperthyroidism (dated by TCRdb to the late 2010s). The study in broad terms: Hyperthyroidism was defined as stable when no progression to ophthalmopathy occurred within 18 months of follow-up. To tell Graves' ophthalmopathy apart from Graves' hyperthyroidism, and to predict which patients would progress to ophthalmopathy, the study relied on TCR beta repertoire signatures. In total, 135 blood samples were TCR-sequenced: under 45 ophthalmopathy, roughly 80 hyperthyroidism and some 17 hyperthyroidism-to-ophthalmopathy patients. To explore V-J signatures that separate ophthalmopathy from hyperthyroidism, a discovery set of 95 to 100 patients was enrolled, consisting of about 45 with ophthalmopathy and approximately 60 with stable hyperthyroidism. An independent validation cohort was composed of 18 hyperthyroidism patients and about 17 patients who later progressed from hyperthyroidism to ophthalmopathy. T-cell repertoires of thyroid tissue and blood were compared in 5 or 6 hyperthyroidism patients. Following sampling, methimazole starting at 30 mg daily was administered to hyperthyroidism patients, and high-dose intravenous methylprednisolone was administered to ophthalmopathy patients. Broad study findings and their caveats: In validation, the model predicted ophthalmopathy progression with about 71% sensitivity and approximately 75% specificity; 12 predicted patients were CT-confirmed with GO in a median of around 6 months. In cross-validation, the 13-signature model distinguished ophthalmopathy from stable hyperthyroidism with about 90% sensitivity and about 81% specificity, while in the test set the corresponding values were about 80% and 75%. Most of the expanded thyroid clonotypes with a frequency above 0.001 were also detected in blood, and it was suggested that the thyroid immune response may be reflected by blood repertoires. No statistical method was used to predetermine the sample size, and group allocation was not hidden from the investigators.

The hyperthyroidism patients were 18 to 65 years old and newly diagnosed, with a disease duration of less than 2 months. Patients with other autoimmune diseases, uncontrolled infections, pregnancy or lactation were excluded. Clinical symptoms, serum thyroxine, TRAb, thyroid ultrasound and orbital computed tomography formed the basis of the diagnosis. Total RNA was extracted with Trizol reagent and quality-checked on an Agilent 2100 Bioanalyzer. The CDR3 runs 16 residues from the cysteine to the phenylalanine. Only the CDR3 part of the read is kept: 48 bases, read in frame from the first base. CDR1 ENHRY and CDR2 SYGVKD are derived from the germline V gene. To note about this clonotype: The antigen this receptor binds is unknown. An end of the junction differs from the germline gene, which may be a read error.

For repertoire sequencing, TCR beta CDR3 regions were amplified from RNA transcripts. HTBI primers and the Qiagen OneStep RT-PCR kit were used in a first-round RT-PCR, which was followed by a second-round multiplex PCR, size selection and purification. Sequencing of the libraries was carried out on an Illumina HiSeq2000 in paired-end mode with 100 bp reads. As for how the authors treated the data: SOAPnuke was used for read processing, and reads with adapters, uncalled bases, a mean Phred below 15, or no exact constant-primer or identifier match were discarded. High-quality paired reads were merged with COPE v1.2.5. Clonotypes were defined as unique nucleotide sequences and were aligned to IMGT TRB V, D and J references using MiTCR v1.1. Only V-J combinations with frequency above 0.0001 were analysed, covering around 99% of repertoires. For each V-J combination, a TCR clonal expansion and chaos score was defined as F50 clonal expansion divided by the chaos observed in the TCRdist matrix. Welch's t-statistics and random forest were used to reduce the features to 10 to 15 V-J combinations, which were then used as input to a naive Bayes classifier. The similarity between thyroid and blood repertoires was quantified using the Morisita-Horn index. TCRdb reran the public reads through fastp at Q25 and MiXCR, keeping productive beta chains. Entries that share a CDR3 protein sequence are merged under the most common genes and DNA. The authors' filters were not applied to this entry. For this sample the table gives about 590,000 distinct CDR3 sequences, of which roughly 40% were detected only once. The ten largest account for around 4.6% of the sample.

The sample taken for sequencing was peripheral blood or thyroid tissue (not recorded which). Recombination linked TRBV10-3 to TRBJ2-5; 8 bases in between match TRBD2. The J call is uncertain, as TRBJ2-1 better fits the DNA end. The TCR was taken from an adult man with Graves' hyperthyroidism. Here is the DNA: TGTGCCACCAGTGAGTCGGTAGCGGGGCTGTACAATGAGCAGTTCTTC. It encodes CATSESVAGLYNEQFF.